The source of this T cell receptor beta chain is a study of cytomegalovirus exposure and HLA in healthy donors. The germline V and J ends were trimmed by 4 bases and 6 bases, with 16 bases remaining between them. From germline, CDR1 is MDHEN and CDR2 SYDVKM. This CDR3 is built from 15 residues. Broader study findings: Excluded: some indistinguishable V segments such as TRBV6-2 and TRBV6-3. Within an earlier analysis, most TCR beta V segments proved productive either about 90% or about 30% of the time.

Concerning this clone itself: What it recognizes is unknown.

Researchers ran the PCR with 60 Vbeta and 13 Jbeta primers. Sequencing was performed with immunoSEQ multiplex PCR; in TCRdb, only in-frame clones are kept and a portion is missing. The data hold 150,000 to 200,000 clones, with around 84% observed a single time. Material for sequencing was PBMCs. The chain uses TRBV28 and TRBJ1-5, with a weak D call TRBD1 (6 bases). This sequence originates from a woman aged 18-30 years in good health and CMV-seronegative. CDR3 sequence: CASSSQRQVGQPQHF. The DNA of the CDR3 is TGTGCCAGCAGTTCCCAAAGACAGGTCGGTCAGCCCCAGCATTTT.